This TCR beta chain is from a study of regulatory T cells in long-lasting Graves disease. On the study more broadly: Less than 3 months of antithyroid drugs had been taken by newly diagnosed Graves' patients.

Construction of TCR beta libraries relied on iRepertoire HTBI primers and on Arm-PCR targeting CDR3 regions. Each CDR3 protein gets one entry after TCRdb re-called the multiplex PCR reads with MiXCR. The sample lists approximately 460,000 distinct CDR3 sequences, around 15% occurring once. This sample's time point: newly diagnosed GD, antithyroid drugs for less than 3 months. The TCR library used RNA extracted from PBMCs. This clonotype was observed many times. Separately, the same data were catalogued under a study of T cells in Graves' hyperthyroidism and ophthalmopathy.

This TCR was sampled from a woman in her 30s with Graves disease. The sequencing used peripheral blood mononuclear cells (PBMCs), collected at new diagnosis, from a patient treated with antithyroid drugs.

The CDR3 DNA reads as TGTGCCACCAGCACTAGGGCGGGAGGGAGAGCGGCCTACAATGAGCAGTTCTTC. Protein: CATSTRAGGRAAYNEQFF. V usage is TRBV10-3 and J usage is TRBJ2-1; 9 nucleotides line up with TRBD2. The germline gives CDR1 ENHRY, CDR2 SYGVKD. The CDR3 runs 18 residues. Unmatched junction bases numbered 18, after V lost 10 bases and J lost 2 bases.